The text below deals with one T cell receptor (beta chain). Its target is unknown. Russia was home to the donors, healthy Caucasian individuals aged 6 to 90. With a J-beta primer mix and a sample-barcoded 5' primer, a second PCR ran 7 to 11 cycles. TCRdb re-analysed the 5' RACE reads in MiXCR, keeping a single row per CDR3 protein. This table has over 950,000 distinct CDR3 sequences, 35% to 40% appearing once. There are 17 residues in the CDR3. V lost 2 bases and J 0 bases, leaving 14 bases between the germline ends. This specimen comes from a study of blood T cells in healthy people across ages. Broader study findings: There was no known CMV status for donors, so expanded clonotype changes were possibly confounded. The fall in TCR beta diversity per million T cells was roughly linear with age.

This chain uses TRBV12-3 or TRBV12-4 with TRBJ1-3; tentatively, D is TRBD1 (6 bases). This TCR came from a man aged 18 to 29 in good health. Sequences were obtained from blood. The CDR3: CASSLNSGAFSGNTIYF. The DNA of the CDR3 is TGTGCCAGCAGTTTAAATTCAGGGGCCTTCTCTGGAAACACCATATATTTT.